These 22 T cell receptor beta chains were all obtained from the same sample, sequenced in a study of blood T cell repertoires in COVID-19. This table comes from immunoSEQ multiplex PCR, and its TCRdb copy is limited to in-frame clones, with some not included. There are some 300,000 clones in the sample; around 87% occur only once, and about 2.5% lies in the top ten. The sample was peripheral blood. The source is a man younger than 30 with active or convalescent COVID-19.

The chain carries TRBV11-2 and TRBJ1-3, with TRBD1 matching 8 bases. This CDR3 has 14 amino acids. Germline-derived CDR1 and CDR2 are SGHAT and FQNNGV. The ends lost 7 bases at V and 6 bases at J; junction bases unmatched: 8. In DNA, the CDR3 is TGTGCCAGCACCCCGGCGGACAGGGAAAACACCATATATTTT. It yields the protein CASTPADRENTIYF.

The chain carries TRBV19 and TRBJ2-5; maybe TRBD1 (5 bases). V was pared by 2 bases and J by 5 bases, with 9 bases between. CDR3 size: 13 residues. In germline, CDR1 is LNHDA, CDR2 SQIVND (reference sequence). CDR3 coding DNA: TGTGCCAGTAGTATAAAGGACACGGAGACCCAGTACTTC. Its protein is CASSIKDTETQYF.

This clone was counted a few times. The rearrangement links TRBV2 to TRBJ2-7; 7 bases match TRBD1. The J segment lost 2 bases and the V segment lost 4 bases, leaving 5 bases of the junction unmatched. The CDR3 sequence is 14 residues long. Germline assignment: CDR1 SNHLY and CDR2 FYNNEI. CDR3 sequence (DNA): TGTGCCAGCAGTGCCGACAGGGTGGCCTACGAGCAGTACTTC. Its translation: CASSADRVAYEQYF.

The chain carries TRBV7-2 and TRBJ2-7; TRBD1 agrees at 9 bases. This CDR3 is 15 amino acids long. In germline, CDR1 is SGHTA, CDR2 FQGNSA. J was trimmed by 3 bases and V by 1 base; bases with no gene match: 4. The CDR3 sequence: CASSLDGTGFYEQYF. As DNA, the CDR3 is TGTGCCAGCAGCTTAGACGGGACAGGGTTCTACGAGCAGTACTTC. Full variable domain (outside the CDR3, taken from reference TRBV7-2 and TRBJ2-7): GAGVSQSPSNKVTEKGKDVELRCDPISGHTALYWYRQSLGQGLEFLIYFQGNSAPDKSGLPSDRFSAERTGGSVSTLTIQRTQQEDSAVYLCASSLDGTGFYEQYFGPGTRLTVT.

The chain carries TRBV2 and TRBJ1-6, with D unresolved. This CDR3 comprises 14 residues. Trimming took off 4 bases at V and 10 bases at J, with 14 bases between the two ends. Germline CDR1 and CDR2: SNHLY and FYNNEI. CDR3 DNA: TGTGCCAGCAGTGGTGGCGACGTCAGGTCACCCCTCCACTTT. Residues: CASSGGDVRSPLHF.

V and J are TRBV9 and TRBJ1-5; 7 positions agree with TRBD1. V was clipped by 0 bases and J by 4 bases; unmatched bases: 7. Germline CDR1 and CDR2: SGDLS and YYNGEE. This CDR3 comprises 16 residues. The CDR3 loop is CASSVGIGGANQPQHF. The CDR3 nucleotides are TGTGCCAGCAGCGTAGGTATAGGGGGCGCGAATCAGCCCCAGCATTTT.

The J gene is TRBJ1-2, the V gene TRBV5-1; 8 nucleotides match TRBD1. The germline gives CDR1 SGHRS, CDR2 YFSETQ. The CDR3 runs to 17 residues. The trim removed 1 base at V and 2 bases at J, leaving 10 bases unmatched. Here the CDR3 reads CASSLMGDSGGNYGYTF. The DNA of the CDR3 is TGCGCCAGCAGCTTGATGGGCGACTCAGGGGGCAACTATGGCTACACCTTC.

The chain is built from TRBV5-1 and TRBJ1-1; the match to TRBD1 covers 12 bases. This CDR3 comprises 16 residues. Per the germline V gene, CDR1 is SGHRS and CDR2 is YFSETQ. Germline trimming cut 4 bases from V and 10 bases from J; bases unmatched to any gene: 14. The CDR3 loop reads CASSPNPGTGGVRAFF. In DNA, the CDR3 is TGCGCCAGCAGCCCTAACCCCGGGACAGGGGGCGTCAGAGCTTTCTTT.

V gene TRBV7-3 combines with J gene TRBJ1-4; 8 nucleotides line up with TRBD1. Trimming took 2 bases from V and 2 from J; bases not matched to a gene: 4. Germline V gene lookup returns CDR1 SGHTA and CDR2 FQGTGA. The CDR3 is made up of 16 amino acids. The CDR3 DNA reads TGTGCCAGCAGCTTACCCAGGGGGCGTACTAATGAAAAACTGTTTTTT. This sequence encodes CASSLPRGRTNEKLFF.

On this clone: A much larger clone is a single base away; this may be a read error. Other nucleotide sequences from this sample produce the same CDR3. The chain carries TRBV7-9 and TRBJ2-7; the match to TRBD1 covers 11 bases. V was clipped by 2 bases and J by 2 bases; unmatched bases: 2. Germline V gene sequence: CDR1 SEHNR, CDR2 FQNEAQ (reference sequence). The CDR3 length is 15 residues. The CDR3 here is CASSLPGQGAYEQYF. CDR3 DNA sequence: TGTGCCAGCAGCTTACCGGGACAGGGGGCCTACGAGCAGTACTTC.

The genes are TRBV10-3 and TRBJ1-6; D is uncertain. The CDR3 length is 14 residues. Germline assignment: CDR1 ENHRY and CDR2 SYGVKD. V was cut by 4 bases and J by 7 bases, with 11 bases left in between. CDR3 region: CAISAGGLNSPLHF. The CDR3 DNA reads as TGTGCCATCAGTGCGGGCGGACTAAATTCACCCCTCCACTTT.

This chain links TRBV4-1 with TRBJ2-7, with 12 bases fitting TRBD2. In germline, CDR1 is MGHRA, CDR2 YSYEKL. The CDR3 covers 15 residues. Trimming cost V 6 bases and J 6 bases; bases outside gene matches: 9. This chain's CDR3 is CASRGLAGLKSEQYF. The CDR3 DNA follows: TGCGCCAGCAGGGGACTAGCGGGTCTAAAGTCCGAGCAGTACTTC.

This chain connects TRBV6-5 to TRBJ2-5; D is ambiguous. The V gene's germline CDR1 is MNHEY and CDR2 SVGAGI. This CDR3 is 13 amino acids long. Trimming took 1 base from V and 7 from J, leaving 10 bases between them. CDR3 loop: CASSYFLASTQYF. The DNA of the CDR3 is TGTGCCAGCAGTTACTTCTTAGCATCGACCCAGTACTTC.

This clone occurred once. The chain combines TRBV6-1 with TRBJ2-1; possibly TRBD1 for D (5 bases). Germline CDR1 reads MNHNS; CDR2 reads SASEGT. The V and J ends lost 1 base and 7 bases respectively, with 8 bases between them. The CDR3 totals 13 residues. The CDR3 here is CASSEVQGNEQFF. In nucleotides, the CDR3 is TGTGCCAGCAGTGAAGTCCAGGGAAATGAGCAGTTCTTC.

This clone was found a few times. The V and J genes are TRBV5-1 and TRBJ2-1, with 9 bases that match TRBD2. The CDR3 sequence is 15 residues long. After removal of 3 bases from V and 3 bases from J, the junction contained 4 bases not matched to a gene. Germline-derived CDR1 and CDR2 are SGHRS and YFSETQ. CDR3 DNA: TGCGCCAGCAGCTCTTCGACTAGCGGCTACAATGAGCAGTTCTTC. This gives the protein CASSSSTSGYNEQFF.

Only one count was recorded for this clone. V and J are TRBV27 and TRBJ2-7; 8 positions agree with TRBD1. Germline loops: CDR1 MNHEY, CDR2 SMNVEV (reference sequence). The CDR3 length is 13 residues. V dropped 5 bases and J dropped 4; count of bases not matched to a gene: 4. This chain's CDR3 is CASSLNRGYEQYF. The CDR3 nucleotides are TGTGCCAGCAGTCTAAACAGGGGGTACGAGCAGTACTTC.

A few counts support this clone. The CDR3 region has the DNA TGTGCCAGCAGCAATGTGTCCGGGACAGGGTTGTGGGCTTTCTTT. Translating gives CASSNVSGTGLWAFF. J is TRBJ1-1 and V is TRBV21-1; the table assigns TRBD1, which was not confirmed against the DNA. TRBV21-1 is a pseudogene. This CDR3 has 15 residues.

The chain uses TRBV7-2 and TRBJ1-2; 11 bases align to TRBD1. V shed 6 bases, J shed 8 bases, and the junction held 11 bases outside the gene matches. Germline CDR1 reads SGHTA; CDR2 reads FQGNSA. The CDR3 contains 15 residues. CDR3 loop: CASSITAGQGAGYTF. The CDR3 region has the DNA TGTGCCAGCAGTATAACCGCCGGACAGGGGGCAGGCTACACCTTC.

The chain employs TRBV29-1 and TRBJ2-1; TRBD2 agrees at 11 bases. The trim removed 8 bases at V and 8 bases at J, leaving 11 bases unmatched. This CDR3 has 14 residues. Germline loops: CDR1 SQVTM, CDR2 ANQGSEA. CDR3 sequence: CSSYSGRAFDEQFF. DNA for the CDR3: TGCAGCTCCTATAGCGGGAGGGCCTTCGATGAGCAGTTCTTC.

V is TRBV5-4 and J is TRBJ1-1; D ambiguous. The V gene lost 1 base and the J gene lost 11 bases, with 21 bases spanning the gap. CDR3 length: 15 amino acids. Germline V gene lookup returns CDR1 SGHNT and CDR2 YYREEE (reference sequence). Here the CDR3 DNA reads TGTGCCAGCAGCTTGCCGATGTCAGCCCAGGTCGAGGCTTTCTTT. As protein: CASSLPMSAQVEAFF.

The chain recombines TRBV29-1 with TRBJ2-3, with 12 bases lining up with TRBD2. The CDR3 covers 15 residues. V gave up 4 bases and J gave up 3 bases; unmatched junction bases: 5. In germline, CDR1 is SQVTM, CDR2 ANQGSEA. CDR3 nucleotide sequence: TGCAGCGTTGGACGGACTAGCGGGATTACAGATACGCAGTATTTT. Translating it yields CSVGRTSGITDTQYF.

The V call is TRBV2, the J call TRBJ2-1, with D perhaps TRBD2 (5 bases). This CDR3 has 15 residues. Trimming cost V 6 bases and J 4 bases, with 16 bases left between them. The V gene's germline CDR1 is SNHLY and CDR2 FYNNEI. The CDR3 DNA reads TGTGCCAGCAGAAGTGCGGTGGGGAGATACAATGAGCAGTTCTTC. Its translation is CASRSAVGRYNEQFF.